The 19 T cell receptor beta chains below were found in one sample sequenced in a study of T cell responses to AZD1222 COVID-19 vaccine. The assay was immunoSEQ multiplex PCR, and TCRdb's table has in-frame clones only and misses some. The sample yields roughly 120,000 clones, 80% to 90% seen once. Sequenced material: peripheral blood, taken on day 0 of MenACWY control vaccination. These TCRs come from an adult in good health.

CDR3 loop: CASSLAGLDSYEQYF. CDR3 DNA: TGTGCCAGCAGCTTAGCTGGCTTGGACTCCTACGAGCAGTACTTC. The chain uses TRBV7-6 and TRBJ2-7; D unresolved. This CDR3 comprises 15 residues. Germline V gives CDR1 SGHVS, CDR2 FNYEAQ. V gave up 0 bases and J gave up 0 bases, with 9 bases separating them.

The chain recombines TRBV5-1 with TRBJ2-2; TRBD1 agrees at 8 bases. Germline values: CDR1 SGHRS, CDR2 YFSETQ. This CDR3 is built from 14 residues. The junction had 7 bases not matched to a gene; V was cut back by 5 bases and J by 7 bases. The DNA for the CDR3 is TGCGCCAGCAGTACCAGGGGGCGAGGCGGGGAGCTGTTTTTT. Translating gives CASSTRGRGGELFF.

V usage is TRBV24-1 and J usage is TRBJ1-2; D possibly corresponds to TRBD1 (5 bases). The CDR3 is 14 residues long. Germline V gene lookup returns CDR1 KGHDR and CDR2 SFDVKD. Trimming took 3 bases from V and 0 from J, leaving 7 bases between them. CDR3 in DNA: TGTGCCACCAGTGATCGAGGGGCTAACTATGGCTACACCTTC. Its translation: CATSDRGANYGYTF.

V usage is TRBV4-2 and J usage is TRBJ1-4; D is unresolved. V shed 4 bases and J shed 0 bases, with 12 bases lying between them. This CDR3 comprises 16 residues. Germline V lookup: CDR1 LGHNA, CDR2 YNFKEQ. The DNA of the CDR3 is TGTGCCAGCAGCCGAGCTGCGGAGGCAACTAATGAAAAACTGTTTTTT. It codes for CASSRAAEATNEKLFF.

This sequence joins TRBV5-6 and TRBJ2-3; D remains ambiguous. From germline, CDR1 is SGHDT and CDR2 YYEEEE. CDR3 size: 14 residues. V lost 4 bases to trimming and J lost 6 bases, with 15 bases between them. The CDR3 nucleotides are TGTGCCAGCAGCCCAACCCTACACTTCGATACGCAGTATTTT. Amino acid sequence: CASSPTLHFDTQYF. The full variable domain, completed using reference TRBV5-6 and TRBJ2-3, is DAGVTQSPTHLIKTRGQQVTLRCSPKSGHDTVSWYQQALGQGPQFIFQYYEEEERQRGNFPDRFSGHQFPNYSSELNVNALLLGDSALYLCASSPTLHFDTQYFGPGTRLTVL.

The table lists this clone with a few counts. The gene calls are TRBV13 and TRBJ1-2; D gene uncertain. Germline V gene lookup returns CDR1 PRHDT and CDR2 FYEKMQ (reference sequence). This CDR3 is 14 amino acids long. With 2 bases removed from V and 7 bases from J, the gap between germline ends came to 14 bases. CDR3 nucleotide sequence: TGTGCCAGCAGCTTACGTGGCGTCCGAGGTGGCTACACCTTC. Protein sequence: CASSLRGVRGGYTF.

The chain couples TRBV6-2 or TRBV6-3 to TRBJ2-7, with 13 positions matching TRBD2. Per the germline V gene, CDR1 is MNHEY and CDR2 is SVGEGT. CDR3 length equals 15 residues. Trimming at V came to 5 bases and at J to 3 bases, leaving 4 bases not matched to a gene. CDR3 sequence: CASSPRTSGSYEQYF. CDR3 nucleotides: TGTGCCAGCAGTCCCCGGACTAGCGGGAGCTACGAGCAGTACTTC.

This chain joins TRBV19 and TRBJ1-2, with D unresolved. Trimming stripped 7 bases from V and 4 bases from J, with 13 bases between. Germline CDR1 reads LNHDA; CDR2 reads SQIVND (reference sequence). The CDR3 consists of 13 residues. CDR3 in amino acids: CASTDGIPYGYTF. The CDR3, as DNA: TGTGCCAGTACGGACGGGATTCCCTATGGCTACACCTTC. The full variable domain, rest sourced from reference TRBV19 and TRBJ1-2, is DGGITQSPKYLFRKEGQNVTLSCEQNLNHDAMYWYRQDPGQGLRLIYYSQIVNDFQKGDIAEGYSVSREKKESFPLTVTSAQKNPTAFYLCASTDGIPYGYTFGSGTRLTVV.

The rearrangement uses TRBV5-1 and TRBJ1-2; D is unresolved. The germline gives CDR1 SGHRS, CDR2 YFSETQ. Trimming cost V 1 base and J 3 bases, with 13 bases left between them. The length of the CDR3 is 15 residues. DNA for the CDR3: TGCGCCAGCAGCTTGTATCCTAATTCCGACTATGGCTACACCTTC. Translated: CASSLYPNSDYGYTF.

The chain links TRBV3-1 (or the pseudogene TRBV3-2) to TRBJ2-7, with D perhaps matching TRBD2 (5 bases). The V end was cut by 1 base, the J end by 5 bases, with 9 bases between. Germline values: CDR1 LGHDT, CDR2 YNNKEL (reference sequence). CDR3 size: 13 residues. Here the CDR3 DNA reads TGTGCCAGCAGCCAAGGGGCGGGCCACGAGCAGTACTTC. Its protein product is CASSQGAGHEQYF.

V and J are TRBV18 and TRBJ2-1; 10 bases are a match to TRBD2. V lost 2 bases and J lost 7; bases outside the gene matches: 8. In germline, CDR1 is KGHSH, CDR2 LQKENI. This CDR3 is 16 amino acids long. CDR3 sequence reads: CASSPGLAGVSNEQFF. The CDR3 DNA is TGTGCCAGCTCACCAGGGCTAGCGGGAGTAAGTAATGAGCAGTTCTTC.

The chain carries TRBV28 and TRBJ2-5; 12 bases fit TRBD2. CDR3 size: 15 residues. Germline values: CDR1 MDHEN, CDR2 SYDVKM. The V segment lost 3 bases and the J segment 6 bases; nucleotides outside the gene matches: 5. CDR3 in DNA: TGTGCCAGCAGTTTGGCGACTAGCGGGAGAAAGACCCAGTACTTC. Translation gives CASSLATSGRKTQYF.

The chain couples TRBV27 to TRBJ2-1; the D gene is possibly TRBD1 (6 bases). The germline gives CDR1 MNHEY, CDR2 SMNVEV (reference sequence). CDR3 length equals 17 residues. V lost 7 bases, J lost 0 bases, and 19 bases lay in between. This CDR3 reads CASTFLGTKSSYNEQFF. Written as DNA, the CDR3 is TGTGCCAGCACCTTTTTGGGGACAAAGAGCTCCTACAATGAGCAGTTCTTC.

The genes are TRBV3-1 (or the pseudogene TRBV3-2) and TRBJ1-5; D is uncertain. Between the trimmed V and J ends, which lost 1 base and 5 bases, there was a span of 6 bases. This CDR3 region has 13 residues. Germline V gene lookup returns CDR1 LGHDT and CDR2 YNNKEL (reference sequence). The CDR3 DNA is TGTGCCAGCAGCCAAGTTGCAGATCAGCCCCAGCATTTT. Amino acids: CASSQVADQPQHF.

The CDR3 nucleotides are TGTGCCAGCAGCCGGGGACAGGGTGGCGGCTACACCTTC. Translated: CASSRGQGGGYTF. The chain has TRBV13 and TRBJ1-2; 9 bases fit TRBD1. This CDR3 has 13 residues. Germline V gene lookup returns CDR1 PRHDT and CDR2 FYEKMQ (reference sequence). With 5 bases clipped from V and 8 bases from J, the junction kept 6 bases outside the gene matches.

The chain carries TRBV2 and TRBJ1-1; D not resolved. Trimming left V 1 base short and J 5 bases short, with 14 bases between. The CDR3 spans 15 residues. The germline gives CDR1 SNHLY, CDR2 FYNNEI. As DNA, the CDR3 is TGTGCCAGCAGTGAAGAGCACTGGACGCGGACTGAAGCTTTCTTT. This codes for CASSEEHWTRTEAFF. The whole variable domain, remainder taken from reference TRBV2 and TRBJ1-1, is EPEVTQTPSHQVTQMGQEVILRCVPISNHLYFYWYRQILGQKVEFLVSFYNNEISEKSEIFDDQFSVERPDGSNFTLKIRSTKLEDSAMYFCASSEEHWTRTEAFFGQGTRLTVV.

This clone was observed a handful of times. This chain links TRBV10-2 with TRBJ1-5; D gene unclear. Germline V CDR1 and CDR2: WSHSY, SAAADI. Deletions cut 3 bases from V and 3 bases from J, with 9 bases between. This CDR3 has 14 amino acids. The CDR3, as DNA: TGCGCCAGCAGTGACCGACCCAACAATCAGCCCCAGCATTTT. Amino acids: CASSDRPNNQPQHF.

This clone was counted once. This sample includes further DNA sequences coding for the same CDR3. The chain couples TRBV3-1 (or the pseudogene TRBV3-2) to TRBJ2-5; D is tentatively TRBD1 or TRBD2 (5 bases each). Germline loops: CDR1 LGHDT, CDR2 YNNKEL (reference sequence). The CDR3 is made up of 14 amino acids. Trimming took off 1 base at V and 4 bases at J, with 10 bases between the two ends. The CDR3 DNA reads TGTGCCAGCAGCCAAGGTCGGGGCGGAGAGACCCAGTACTTC. It is translated as CASSQGRGGETQYF.

This rearrangement joins TRBV4-1 to TRBJ2-7; the D gene is possibly TRBD2 (5 bases). In germline, CDR1 is MGHRA, CDR2 YSYEKL. This CDR3 has 15 amino acids. Deletions cut 1 base from V and 2 bases from J, with 12 bases between. The CDR3 loop is CASSQAEVATYEQYF. The CDR3 DNA reads as TGCGCCAGCAGCCAAGCTGAGGTAGCGACCTACGAGCAGTACTTC.